This T cell receptor beta chain comes out of a study of CD8+ T cells in alopecia areata. Study background: Tofacitinib was taken orally by treated patients, and the dose was 5 to 10 mg twice daily. Scoring treated patients' severity relied on the percentage of scalp area affected. Study results and caveats: Lesional scalp, notably in alopecia totalis/universalis, had clonality above that of normal scalp. Researchers say the link of baseline CD8+ expansion to response remains uncertain, with one nonresponder.

This clone appeared a few times. What it recognizes is unknown. This CDR3 comprises 15 residues. Germline values: CDR1 LGHNA, CDR2 YSLEER. Trimming took off 2 bases at V and 6 bases at J, with 16 bases between the two ends. As to treatment: oral pan-JAK inhibitor, 5-10 mg twice daily. Extracted from the samples, RNA was reverse transcribed into cDNA to serve as the sequencing template. Sequencing was performed with immunoSEQ multiplex PCR; in TCRdb, only in-frame clones are kept and a portion is missing. The top ten hold about 0.69% of the sample, which has approximately 170,000 clones, 60% seen once. The chain has TRBV4-3 and TRBJ1-2; D might be TRBD1 (6 bases). Source: CD4+ T cells sorted from blood, taken at week 4, from a patient treated with tofacitinib. This TCR was sampled from a human donor with alopecia areata. CDR3 sequence reads: CASSQSPDRLHGYTF. Here the CDR3 DNA reads TGCGCCAGCAGCCAAAGCCCCGACAGGCTTCATGGCTACACCTTC.